The 32 T cell receptor beta chains below all came from one sample that was sequenced in a study of blood T cell repertoires in COVID-19 (dated by TCRdb to about 2020). The library came from the immunoSEQ multiplex PCR assay. What TCRdb holds here is the immuneACCESS table cut down to in-frame rearrangements. Part of the clones is not present; checked against another copy, under half of the missing clones reflect an unresolved V gene, and the others are unexplained. This sample comprises fewer than 400,000 clones, 85% of them detected only once. The ten top clones hold 3% to 4% of the sample. Input material: peripheral blood. These receptors all stem from a young woman with acute or convalescent COVID-19.

This clone turned up a few times. The chain combines TRBV9 with TRBJ1-2; a weak D match, TRBD1 (5 bases). The CDR3 has 15 residues. In germline, CDR1 is SGDLS, CDR2 YYNGEE. Trimming cost V 0 bases and J 1 base, with 10 bases left between them. The CDR3 spells CASSVGGANNYGYTF. CDR3 sequence (DNA): TGTGCCAGCAGCGTAGGTGGGGCGAATAACTATGGCTACACCTTC.

The chain employs TRBV5-1 and TRBJ2-1; the match to TRBD1 covers 12 bases. This CDR3 has 15 amino acids. Trimming removed 4 bases from V and 6 bases from J; junction bases left unmatched: 5. Germline CDR1 and CDR2: SGHRS and YFSETQ. Here the CDR3 reads CASSPRDRGLNEQFF. The CDR3 nucleotides are TGCGCCAGCAGCCCCCGGGACAGGGGGCTCAATGAGCAGTTCTTC.

V and J are TRBV9 and TRBJ2-1, with D perhaps matching TRBD2 (6 bases). The germline V and J ends were trimmed by 3 bases and 2 bases, with 12 bases remaining between them. The CDR3 runs to 15 residues. CDR1 SGDLS and CDR2 YYNGEE come from the germline V gene. CDR3 residues: CASSDGDFPYNEQFF. Here the CDR3 DNA reads TGTGCCAGCAGCGACGGGGACTTCCCCTACAATGAGCAGTTCTTC.

The chain employs TRBV24-1 and TRBJ1-2; D is unclear. The CDR3 has 14 amino acids. Trimming shortened V by 0 bases and J by 8 bases, and 12 bases separated the two germline ends. Germline CDR1 and CDR2: KGHDR and SFDVKD. In nucleotides, the CDR3 is TGTGCCACCAGTGATTTGTACGGAGGAGGCGGCTACACCTTC. The encoded protein is CATSDLYGGGGYTF.

This clone occurred a few times. The genes are TRBV7-9 and TRBJ2-7, with a tentative D call TRBD2 (6 bases). This CDR3 has 14 residues. V lost 5 bases and J lost 3, with 14 bases in between. CDR1 and CDR2 (germline): SEHNR, FQNEAQ (reference sequence). The DNA of the CDR3 is TGTGCCAGCAGCGAAACGGGGGAGCACTACGAGCAGTACTTC. This translates into CASSETGEHYEQYF.

This chain joins TRBV28 and TRBJ2-7, with 9 bases matching TRBD1. Germline-derived CDR1 and CDR2 are MDHEN and SYDVKM. This CDR3 region has 16 residues. Trimming cost V 7 bases and J 5 bases; bases outside gene matches: 15. In DNA, the CDR3 is TGTGCCAGCACCATGCTCGCGGGACAGGGAGGTAACGAGCAGTACTTC. This translates into CASTMLAGQGGNEQYF.

This clone was seen only once. The rearrangement links TRBV25-1 to TRBJ1-2; possibly TRBD1 for D (6 bases). The germline V gene encodes CDR1 MGHDK and CDR2 SYGVNS. This CDR3 region has 15 residues. The V end lost 7 bases, the J end lost 2 bases, and 17 bases lay between the germline ends. For the CDR3, the DNA is TGTGCCAGCACTCGAGGGGGAGGGACCAACTATGGCTACACCTTC. Its translation is CASTRGGGTNYGYTF.

The gene calls are TRBV5-5 and TRBJ1-5; D may be TRBD1 (5 bases). Trimming left V 2 bases short and J 7 bases short, with 13 bases between. The CDR3 sequence is 14 residues long. Germline assignment: CDR1 SGHKS and CDR2 YYEKEE (reference sequence). The CDR3 region is CASSLRNQGQPQHF. CDR3 nucleotide sequence: TGTGCCAGCAGCTTAAGGAACCAGGGACAGCCCCAGCATTTT.

A note on this clone: Other DNA variants within this sample encode the same CDR3. This chain links TRBV12-3 or TRBV12-4 with TRBJ2-3; D is ambiguous. Trimming stripped 2 bases from V and 1 base from J, with 4 bases between. The CDR3 length is 13 residues. This CDR3 is CASSLRGTDTQYF. CDR3 bases: TGTGCCAGCAGTTTACGGGGCACAGATACGCAGTATTTT.

The rearrangement links TRBV10-3 to TRBJ2-1, with 12 bases lining up with TRBD1. From germline, CDR1 is ENHRY and CDR2 SYGVKD. This CDR3 has 14 residues. V dropped 9 bases and J dropped 9; count of bases not matched to a gene: 9. CDR3 region: CAIDSGTGGGEQFF. In nucleotides, the CDR3 is TGTGCCATTGATTCCGGGACAGGGGGCGGTGAGCAGTTCTTC.

V is TRBV3-1 (or the pseudogene TRBV3-2) and J is TRBJ2-5; TRBD2 is a possible D gene (6 bases). CDR3 size: 15 residues. V dropped 3 bases and J dropped 3 bases, with 14 bases sitting between them. The germline CDR1 and CDR2 sequences are LGHDT and YNNKEL (reference sequence). CDR3 sequence reads: CASSQGYSGEETQYF. For the CDR3, the DNA is TGTGCCAGCAGCCAGGGGTATAGCGGAGAAGAGACCCAGTACTTC.

This chain connects TRBV6-5 to TRBJ2-1, with D unresolved. Per germline, CDR1 MNHEY and CDR2 SVGAGI. The CDR3 spans 15 residues. Trimming took off 2 bases at V and 4 bases at J, with 12 bases between the two ends. DNA of the CDR3: TGTGCCAGCAGTTACAGATCCGAACTGTACAATGAGCAGTTCTTC. It is translated as CASSYRSELYNEQFF.

This clone was counted a single time. The rearrangement uses TRBV6-5 and TRBJ1-4, with 9 positions matching TRBD1. Trimming at V came to 6 bases and at J to 5 bases, leaving 7 bases not matched to a gene. Germline V gives CDR1 MNHEY, CDR2 SVGAGI. The CDR3 spans 15 residues. This CDR3 is CASSQTGGINEKLFF. The CDR3 DNA is TGTGCCAGCAGCCAGACAGGGGGGATAAATGAAAAACTGTTTTTT.

This sequence joins TRBV3-1 (or the pseudogene TRBV3-2) and TRBJ2-3; the match to TRBD2 covers 11 bases. The ends lost 1 base at V and 4 bases at J; junction bases unmatched: 13. There are 19 residues in the CDR3. Germline CDR1 LGHDT, CDR2 YNNKEL (reference sequence). Written as DNA, the CDR3 is TGTGCCAGCAGCCAAGGAAGGGGGTACCTAGCGGGGGGCGCAGATACGCAGTATTTT. Translating gives CASSQGRGYLAGGADTQYF.

As to this clone: Additional DNA sequences in this sample encode the identical CDR3. V is TRBV5-1 and J is TRBJ2-3; 7 nucleotides line up with TRBD1. Germline V CDR1 and CDR2: SGHRS, YFSETQ. CDR3 length: 15 residues. Trimming cost V 4 bases and J 0 bases; bases outside gene matches: 5. CDR3 protein: CASSPGQTSTDTQYF. The CDR3 DNA sequence: TGCGCCAGCAGCCCGGGACAGACTAGCACAGATACGCAGTATTTT.

The chain links TRBV11-3 to TRBJ2-5, with 8 bases that match TRBD1. This CDR3 region has 15 residues. Germline V gene sequence: CDR1 SGHNT, CDR2 YENEEA. With 5 bases clipped from V and 1 base from J, the junction kept 6 bases outside the gene matches. In nucleotides, the CDR3 is TGTGCCAGCAGCCCCGGGACAGGCCCCCAAGAGACCCAGTACTTC. Amino acids: CASSPGTGPQETQYF. Complete variable domain (other parts from reference TRBV11-3 and TRBJ2-5): EAGVVQSPRYKIIEKKQPVAFWCNPISGHNTLYWYLQNLGQGPELLIRYENEEAVDDSQLPKDRFSAERLKGVDSTLKIQPAELGDSAVYLCASSPGTGPQETQYFGPGTRLLVL.

This chain links TRBV6-6 with TRBJ2-3, with D maybe TRBD1 (5 bases). Trimming left V 6 bases short and J 0 bases short, with 13 bases between. The CDR3 sequence is 15 residues long. CDR1 and CDR2 (germline): MNHNY, SVGAGI (reference sequence). The chain's CDR3 is CASRFTGQSTDTQYF. Written as DNA, the CDR3 is TGTGCCAGCAGATTCACAGGTCAGAGCACAGATACGCAGTATTTT.

The genes are TRBV7-9 and TRBJ2-2; TRBD1 might be the D (5 bases). The CDR3 loop spans 14 amino acids. Germline V CDR1 and CDR2: SEHNR, FQNEAQ (reference sequence). Between the trimmed V and J ends, which lost 7 bases and 1 base, there was a span of 10 bases. The CDR3 sequence: CASTPGRNTGELFF. CDR3 DNA sequence: TGTGCCAGCACCCCAGGGCGGAACACCGGGGAGCTGTTTTTT.

V and J are TRBV7-3 and TRBJ1-1; TRBD1 is a possible D gene (5 bases). The CDR3 extends over 15 amino acids. CDR1 and CDR2 (germline): SGHTA, FQGTGA. V lost 4 bases, J lost 5 bases, and 17 bases lay in between. Written as DNA, the CDR3 is TGTGCCAGCAGCTACTCTCGGACGGGGGATACTGAAGCTTTCTTT. Translation: CASSYSRTGDTEAFF.

The V and J genes are TRBV6-5 and TRBJ1-2, with D maybe TRBD1 (6 bases). Per the germline V gene, CDR1 is MNHEY and CDR2 is SVGAGI. The CDR3 extends over 15 amino acids. V lost 0 bases and J 1 base, leaving 9 bases between the germline ends. In DNA form, the CDR3 reads TGTGCCAGCAGTTACTCACAGGGATATAACTATGGCTACACCTTC. Translating gives CASSYSQGYNYGYTF.

This chain uses TRBV28 with TRBJ2-7; maybe TRBD2 (7 bases). The CDR3 has 13 amino acids. Trimming pared 6 bases from V and 2 bases from J, leaving 11 bases between. Germline V gene data show CDR1 as MDHEN and CDR2 as SYDVKM. CDR3 protein: CASRQGGAYEQYF. CDR3 coding DNA: TGTGCCAGCAGACAGGGAGGGGCCTACGAGCAGTACTTC. Full variable domain (rest looked up from reference TRBV28 and TRBJ2-7): DVKVTQSSRYLVKRTGEKVFLECVQDMDHENMFWYRQDPGLGLRLIYFSYDVKMKEKGDIPEGYSVSREKKERFSLILESASTNQTSMYLCASRQGGAYEQYFGPGTRLTVT.

The rearrangement uses TRBV7-9 and TRBJ1-1, with a tentative D call TRBD1 (6 bases). Germline V lookup: CDR1 SEHNR, CDR2 FQNEAQ (reference sequence). The germline V and J ends were trimmed by 5 bases and 7 bases, with 11 bases remaining between them. CDR3 length equals 12 residues. CDR3 sequence (DNA): TGTGCCAGCAGCGAAGACAGGATTGAAGCTTTCTTT. This sequence encodes CASSEDRIEAFF.

The chain employs TRBV15 and TRBJ1-1; maybe TRBD1 (6 bases). Germline CDR1 reads LNHNV; CDR2 reads YYDKDF (reference sequence). The CDR3 spans 16 residues. Trimming took off 1 base at V and 3 bases at J, with 15 bases between the two ends. The CDR3 spells CATSRGQTGTDTEAFF. CDR3 DNA sequence: TGTGCCACCAGCAGAGGACAGACAGGTACGGACACTGAAGCTTTCTTT.

V usage is TRBV19 and J usage is TRBJ1-3, with D maybe TRBD1 (5 bases). Trimming cost V 5 bases and J 1 base, with 12 bases left between them. The CDR3 covers 15 residues. The V gene's germline CDR1 is LNHDA and CDR2 SQIVND (reference sequence). In DNA, the CDR3 is TGTGCCAGTAGTTTCCCGACAGTATCTGGAAACACCATATATTTT. This translates into CASSFPTVSGNTIYF.

This clone was seen just once. The rearrangement uses TRBV10-1 and TRBJ2-2; 7 bases align to TRBD1. V trimming: 5 bases; J trimming: 3 bases; junction bases outside the gene matches: 3. Germline lookup yields CDR1 WNHNN and CDR2 SYGVQD (reference sequence). The CDR3 has 14 residues. CDR3 DNA sequence: TGCGCCAGCAGTTCTACAGGGGACACCGGGGAGCTGTTTTTT. Protein: CASSSTGDTGELFF.

As regards this clone: The sample holds other DNA sequences that translate to the same CDR3. CDR3 residues: CASSSGGNYGYTF. The CDR3 coding sequence is TGTGCCAGTAGCTCGGGGGGGAACTATGGCTACACCTTC. V usage is TRBV19 and J usage is TRBJ1-2, with a possible D match to TRBD1 (5 bases). The germline gives CDR1 LNHDA, CDR2 SQIVND (reference sequence). The length of the CDR3 is 13 residues. The ends were cut back, 6 bases at V and 2 bases at J, with 10 bases in the middle.

The rearrangement uses TRBV24-1 and TRBJ2-1; a possible D gene is TRBD1 (7 bases). The V gene lost 9 bases and the J gene lost 6 bases, with 14 bases spanning the gap. This CDR3 spans 13 amino acids. The germline CDR1 and CDR2 sequences are KGHDR and SFDVKD. CDR3 sequence reads: CATARRGVNEQFF. The CDR3 bases are TGTGCCACCGCCCGCAGGGGGGTCAATGAGCAGTTCTTC.

This clone was detected only a few times. This chain connects TRBV7-3 to TRBJ1-1; D gene uncertain. Trimming removed 5 bases at V and 7 bases at J, with 17 bases between. CDR1 and CDR2 from the germline V gene are SGHTA and FQGTGA. The CDR3 extends over 14 amino acids. The CDR3 here is CASSPNHATSEAFF. The CDR3 region has the DNA TGTGCCAGCAGCCCAAACCATGCGACAAGTGAAGCTTTCTTT.

This chain links TRBV7-9 with TRBJ2-5, with TRBD1 identical over 7 bases. Germline V gives CDR1 SEHNR, CDR2 FQNEAQ (reference sequence). V lost 7 bases and J lost 5; bases outside the gene matches: 10. There are 14 residues in the CDR3. Here the CDR3 reads CASNTDRAGETQYF. The CDR3 DNA is TGTGCCAGCAACACTGACAGGGCCGGGGAGACCCAGTACTTC.

The chain is built from TRBV24-1 and TRBJ2-2; 7 positions agree with TRBD2. The CDR3 length is 14 residues. CDR1 and CDR2 from the germline V gene are KGHDR and SFDVKD. The V segment lost 9 bases and the J segment 7 bases; nucleotides outside the gene matches: 10. For the CDR3, the DNA is TGTGCCACCCAACAGGCGGGAGAATTCGGGGAGCTGTTTTTT. Translated: CATQQAGEFGELFF.

In regard to this clone: Different DNA sequences within this sample yield the same CDR3. V gene TRBV5-6 combines with J gene TRBJ2-7; the D gene is possibly TRBD1 (5 bases). Trimming cost V 3 bases and J 4 bases, with 8 bases left between them. The CDR3 extends over 12 amino acids. Germline V gene lookup returns CDR1 SGHDT and CDR2 YYEEEE. The CDR3 here is CASSSQGYEQYF. As DNA, the CDR3 is TGTGCCAGCAGCTCTCAGGGATACGAGCAGTACTTC.

V is TRBV11-2 and J is TRBJ2-1, with 8 bases matching TRBD2. Germline lookup yields CDR1 SGHAT and CDR2 FQNNGV. The CDR3 has 15 residues. V lost 3 bases to trimming and J lost 3 bases; unmatched junction nucleotides: 4. The CDR3 DNA is TGTGCCAGCAGCTTTCGGGGGGGGAACTACAATGAGCAGTTCTTC. Its protein is CASSFRGGNYNEQFF.